Described below is a single T cell receptor beta chain sequence and its context. It has no known antigen specificity. No per-base quality is available; no much larger clone lies one base away. TCR beta CDR3 regions were amplified from RNA transcripts. The TCR CDR3 was subjected to a first round of RT-PCR using the HTBI primer set and the Qiagen OneStep RT-PCR kit. Libraries were constructed in a second round of multiplex PCR, after which size selection and purification were performed. The libraries were sequenced on an Illumina HiSeq2000 using paired-end 100 bp reads. On the authors' methods: SOAPnuke was used to process the raw data, throwing out any read that contained adapters or uncalled bases, had a mean Phred below 15, or lacked an exact constant-primer or identifier match. COPE v1.2.5 was used to merge the high-quality paired reads, and each unique nucleotide sequence was defined as a clonotype. MiTCR v1.1 was used to align clonotypes to the IMGT TRBV, TRBD and TRBJ reference segments. The analysis included only V-J combinations with a frequency above 0.0001, which together covered 99.2% of the repertoires. The TCS score was defined as F50 (clonal expansion) divided by E x V (chaos), with BLOSUM62-based TCRdist calculated between CDR3 peptides within each V-J. Welch's t-statistics and random forest reduced around 510 V-J features to 13, which were used in a naive Bayes classifier (R e1071). Thyroid-blood repertoire similarity was quantified with the Morisita-Horn index. TCRdb reanalyzed the raw reads on its own, using fastp at Q25 for trimming and MiXCR for clone calling, and kept in-frame beta chains. Entries that share a CDR3 protein sequence are merged under the most common genes and DNA. Clone size and V and J calls follow TCRdb, not the original study. The sample table records approximately 700,000 distinct CDR3 sequences; 40% to 55% of these occur just once. The ten top clones hold about 7% of the sample.

This sample was taken from a study of T cells in Graves' hyperthyroidism and ophthalmopathy (dated 2019 in TCRdb). For the wider study: To identify distinguishing TCR V-J signatures, a discovery cohort of 90 to 100 patients was used, comprising 43 with Graves' ophthalmopathy and roughly 60 with stable Graves' hyperthyroidism. For training and testing, the 100 or so patients in the discovery cohort were randomly divided in a 7:3 ratio. After sampling, hyperthyroidism patients received methimazole starting at 30 mg daily, and ophthalmopathy patients received high-dose intravenous methylprednisolone. Prospective prediction of ophthalmopathy was tested in an independent validation cohort consisting of some 18 hyperthyroidism patients and some 17 patients who later progressed to ophthalmopathy. The paper describes TCR Vbeta CDR3 sequencing of 135 peripheral blood samples, made up of 40 to 45 ophthalmopathy patients, roughly 72 hyperthyroidism patients and 17 progressor patients. In addition, the study compared T-cell repertoires in thyroid tissue and in blood from roughly 6 Graves' hyperthyroidism patients.

Any patient with an uncontrolled infection, another autoimmune disease, pregnancy or lactation was excluded. Diagnoses were based on clinical symptoms, serum thyroxine and TRAb, thyroid ultrasound and orbital computed tomography. Trizol reagent was used to extract total RNA, and RNA quality was then checked on an Agilent 2100 Bioanalyzer. In the germline V gene, CDR1 corresponds to SGHVS and CDR2 to FQNEAQ. The CDR3 has 15 amino acids, counting the end cysteine and phenylalanine. The retained sequence is limited to the CDR3, 45 bases, with the frame set at the first base. The trim is 3 bases for V and 0 bases for J, with a gap of 9 bases between the germline ends. The study at large found these results: Ophthalmopathy was separated from stable hyperthyroidism by a 13 V-J signature model, with 85% to 90% sensitivity and approximately 81% specificity obtained in cross-validation and 80%/75% obtained in testing. Most expanded thyroid clonotypes (frequency above 0.001) were also detected in blood, a finding suggesting that blood repertoires may reflect thyroid immune responses. In validation, the model predicted progression to ophthalmopathy with 55% to 71% sensitivity and 72% to 85% specificity, a median of 6.5 months before onset. Sample size was not statistically predetermined, and blinding of investigators to group allocation was not performed.

The sequence was collected from an adult man with Graves' disease, either hyperthyroidism or ophthalmopathy (not recorded which). The sample taken for sequencing was peripheral blood or thyroid tissue (not recorded which). The sequence links TRBV7-8 to TRBJ1-5, with the D gene call left open. CDR3 protein: CASSLKADSNQPQHF. The nucleotide sequence is TGTGCCAGCAGCTTGAAGGCGGATAGCAATCAGCCCCAGCATTTT.